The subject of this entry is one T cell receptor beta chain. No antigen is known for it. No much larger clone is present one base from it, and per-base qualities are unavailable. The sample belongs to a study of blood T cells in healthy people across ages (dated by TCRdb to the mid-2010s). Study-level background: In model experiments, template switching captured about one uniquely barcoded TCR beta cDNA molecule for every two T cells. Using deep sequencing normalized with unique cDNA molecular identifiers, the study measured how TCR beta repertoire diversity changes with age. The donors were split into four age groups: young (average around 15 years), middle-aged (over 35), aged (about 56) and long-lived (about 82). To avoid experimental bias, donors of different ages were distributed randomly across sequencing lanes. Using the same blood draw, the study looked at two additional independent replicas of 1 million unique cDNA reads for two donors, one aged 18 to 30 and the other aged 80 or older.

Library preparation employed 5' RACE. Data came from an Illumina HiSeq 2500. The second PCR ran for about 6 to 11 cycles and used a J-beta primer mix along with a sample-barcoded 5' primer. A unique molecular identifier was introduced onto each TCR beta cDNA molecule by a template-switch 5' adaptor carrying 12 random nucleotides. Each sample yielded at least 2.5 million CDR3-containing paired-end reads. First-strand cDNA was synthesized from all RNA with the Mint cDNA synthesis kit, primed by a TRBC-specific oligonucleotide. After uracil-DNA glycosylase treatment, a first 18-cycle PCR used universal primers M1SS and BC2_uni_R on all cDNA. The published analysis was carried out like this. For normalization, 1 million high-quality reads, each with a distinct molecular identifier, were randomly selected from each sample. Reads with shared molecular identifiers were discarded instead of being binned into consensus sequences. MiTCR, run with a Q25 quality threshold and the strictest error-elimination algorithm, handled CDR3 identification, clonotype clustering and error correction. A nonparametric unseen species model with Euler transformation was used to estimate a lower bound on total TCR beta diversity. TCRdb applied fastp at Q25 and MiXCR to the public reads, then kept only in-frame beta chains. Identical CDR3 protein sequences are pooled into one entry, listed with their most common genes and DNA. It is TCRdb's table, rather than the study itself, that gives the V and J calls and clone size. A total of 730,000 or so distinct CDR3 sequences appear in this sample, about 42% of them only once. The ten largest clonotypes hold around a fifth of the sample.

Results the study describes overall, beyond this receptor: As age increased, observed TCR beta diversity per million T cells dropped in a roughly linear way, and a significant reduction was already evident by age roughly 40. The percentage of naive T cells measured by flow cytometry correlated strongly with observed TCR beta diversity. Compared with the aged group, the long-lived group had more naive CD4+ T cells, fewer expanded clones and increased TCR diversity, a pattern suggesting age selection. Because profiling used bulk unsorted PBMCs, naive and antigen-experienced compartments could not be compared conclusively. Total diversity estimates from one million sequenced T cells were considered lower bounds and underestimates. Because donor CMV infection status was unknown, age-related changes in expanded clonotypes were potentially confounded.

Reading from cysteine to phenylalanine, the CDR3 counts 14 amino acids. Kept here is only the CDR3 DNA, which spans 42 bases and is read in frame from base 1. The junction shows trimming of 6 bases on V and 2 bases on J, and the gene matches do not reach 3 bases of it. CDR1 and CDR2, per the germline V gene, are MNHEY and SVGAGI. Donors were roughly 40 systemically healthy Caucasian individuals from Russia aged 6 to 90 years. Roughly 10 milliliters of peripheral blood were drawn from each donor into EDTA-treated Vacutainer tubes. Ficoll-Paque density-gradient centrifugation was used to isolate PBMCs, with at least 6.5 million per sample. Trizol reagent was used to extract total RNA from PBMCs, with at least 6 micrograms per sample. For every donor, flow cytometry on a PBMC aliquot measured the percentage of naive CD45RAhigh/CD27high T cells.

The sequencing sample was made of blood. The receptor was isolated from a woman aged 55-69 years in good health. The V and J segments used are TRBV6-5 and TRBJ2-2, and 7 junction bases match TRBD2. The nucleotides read TGTGCCAGCAGGCGGGAGTTAAACACCGGGGAGCTGTTTTTT. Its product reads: CASRRELNTGELFF.